The clone carrying this T cell receptor beta chain occurred a few times. The antigen is not known. Exclusion of patients followed from uncontrolled infection, other autoimmune disease, pregnancy or lactation. Together with thyroid ultrasound, orbital computed tomography, serum thyroxine and TRAb, clinical symptoms were used for diagnoses. These data are taken from a study of T cells in Graves' hyperthyroidism and ophthalmopathy. Findings and caveats of the study: Ophthalmopathy was distinguished from stable hyperthyroidism by 13 V-J signatures.

V gave up 3 bases and J gave up 7 bases, with 16 bases separating them. Germline loops: CDR1 LNHDA, CDR2 SQIVND (reference sequence). CDR3 length: 14 residues. RNA transcripts provided the source from which TCR beta CDR3 regions were amplified. HTBI primers were employed in a first-round RT-PCR of the TCR CDR3. TCRdb re-analysed the multiplex PCR reads in MiXCR, keeping a single row per CDR3 protein. The sample lists under 400,000 distinct CDR3 sequences; 15% to 20% were seen once. V usage is TRBV19 and J usage is TRBJ2-7; tentatively, D is TRBD1 or TRBD2 (5 bases each). The sample consisted of blood. This sequence was found in a woman in her 40s with Graves' ophthalmopathy. The CDR3 coding sequence is TGTGCCAGTAGTATCCGGGCTCAGTGGGGGGAGCAGTACTTC. This encodes CASSIRAQWGEQYF.